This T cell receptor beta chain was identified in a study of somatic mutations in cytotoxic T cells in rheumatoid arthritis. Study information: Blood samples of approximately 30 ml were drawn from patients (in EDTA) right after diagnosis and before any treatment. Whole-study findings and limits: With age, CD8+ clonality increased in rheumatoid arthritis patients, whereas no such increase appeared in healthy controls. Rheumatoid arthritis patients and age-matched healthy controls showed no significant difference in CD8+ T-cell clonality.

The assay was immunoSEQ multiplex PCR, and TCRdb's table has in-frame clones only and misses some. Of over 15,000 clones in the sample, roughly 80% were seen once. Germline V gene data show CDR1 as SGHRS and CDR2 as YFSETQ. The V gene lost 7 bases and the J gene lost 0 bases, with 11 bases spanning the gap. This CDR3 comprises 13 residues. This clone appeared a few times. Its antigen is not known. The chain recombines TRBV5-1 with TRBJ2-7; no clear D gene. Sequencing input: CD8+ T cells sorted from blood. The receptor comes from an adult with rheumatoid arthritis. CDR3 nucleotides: TGCGCCAGCGCGGACCAATCCTCCTACGAGCAGTACTTC. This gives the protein CASADQSSYEQYF. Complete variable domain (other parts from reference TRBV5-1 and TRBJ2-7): KAGVTQTPRYLIKTRGQQVTLSCSPISGHRSVSWYQQTPGQGLQFLFEYFSETQRNKGNFPGRFSGRQFSNSRSEMNVSTLELGDSALYLCASADQSSYEQYFGPGTRLTVT.